These 8 T cell receptor beta chains were all obtained from the same sample, sequenced in a study of T-cell reconstitution after alpha-beta-depleted transplantation in children. Unique molecular identifiers were incorporated during preparation of the TCRbeta library. TCRdb re-derived calls from the PCR reads in MiXCR, one entry per CDR3 protein. The sample contains hundreds of thousands of distinct CDR3 sequences, roughly 15% of which appear only once. Sequenced material: PBMCs from the stem cell graft donor, taken from the stem cell graft. These receptors were obtained from a human donor who donated a stem cell graft to a child with acute myeloid leukemia.

This clonotype was detected only a few times. J is TRBJ2-5 and V is TRBV20-1, with unresolved D. The CDR3 extends over 12 amino acids. The germline V and J ends were trimmed by 3 bases and 3 bases, with 8 bases remaining between them. The germline V gene has CDR1 DFQATT and CDR2 SNEGSKA (reference sequence). The DNA for the CDR3 is TGCAGTGCTAGTAAAGGGAAAGAGACCCAGTACTTC. Its translation: CSASKGKETQYF.

This clonotype was observed a few times. The chain uses TRBV20-1 and TRBJ2-5; 7 nucleotides match TRBD2. Trimming removed 6 bases from V and 5 bases from J; junction bases left unmatched: 9. This CDR3 spans 13 amino acids. Germline V gene lookup returns CDR1 DFQATT and CDR2 SNEGSKA (reference sequence). The CDR3: CSARSGIQETQYF. CDR3 nucleotides: TGCAGTGCCAGAAGCGGGATTCAGGAGACCCAGTACTTC.

In this sample, this clonotype turned up a few times. The chain joins TRBV20-1 to TRBJ2-1; 8 bases align to TRBD2. CDR1 is DFQATT and CDR2 is SNEGSKA in the germline V gene (reference sequence). The CDR3 has 17 residues. The V segment lost 6 bases and the J segment 1 base; nucleotides outside the gene matches: 14. The CDR3 bases are TGCAGTGCGCTCGGGGGGGCCCTCTCCACTTCCTACAATGAGCAGTTCTTC. Translating it yields CSALGGALSTSYNEQFF.

This clonotype was counted at least ten times. The chain joins TRBV29-1 to TRBJ2-1, with TRBD2 matching 10 bases. This CDR3 has 14 residues. V shed 7 bases, J shed 5 bases, and the junction held 8 bases outside the gene matches. CDR1 and CDR2 from the germline V gene are SQVTM and ANQGSEA. The CDR3 reads CSAKLAGGHNEQFF. The CDR3 DNA follows: TGCAGCGCCAAATTAGCGGGGGGTCACAATGAGCAGTTCTTC.

The chain combines TRBV4-3 with TRBJ1-2, with a possible D match to TRBD1 (5 bases). V was pared by 4 bases and J by 4 bases, with 13 bases between. CDR3 length equals 14 residues. The germline V gene has CDR1 LGHNA and CDR2 YSLEER. The CDR3 DNA reads TGCGCCAGCAGCCCCGGGGGGATACCCTATGGCTACACCTTC. Translation gives CASSPGGIPYGYTF.

This clonotype occurred many times. The V and J genes are TRBV6-5 and TRBJ2-7, with D possibly being TRBD2 (5 bases). This CDR3 spans 14 amino acids. The V and J ends lost 0 bases and 7 bases respectively, with 13 bases between them. The germline V gene encodes CDR1 MNHEY and CDR2 SVGAGI. The CDR3 reads CASSYSPRGTEQYF. DNA of the CDR3: TGTGCCAGCAGTTACTCCCCCCGGGGAACTGAGCAGTACTTC.

The genes are TRBV7-9 and TRBJ1-1; 7 positions agree with TRBD1. Trimming at V came to 8 bases and at J to 3 bases, leaving 9 bases not matched to a gene. This CDR3 region has 14 residues. Germline V gene data show CDR1 as SEHNR and CDR2 as FQNEAQ (reference sequence). This chain's CDR3 is CASGTGDGDTEAFF. CDR3 sequence (DNA): TGTGCCAGCGGAACAGGGGACGGGGACACTGAAGCTTTCTTT.

The chain uses TRBV7-2 and TRBJ2-1; 9 positions match TRBD1. The CDR3 has 17 residues. The V gene's germline CDR1 is SGHTA and CDR2 FQGNSA. After removal of 2 bases from V and 5 bases from J, the junction contained 10 bases not matched to a gene. The CDR3 nucleotides are TGTGCCAGCAGCTTATCCTTCTTGGACAGGGGAAACAATGAGCAGTTCTTC. Amino acid sequence: CASSLSFLDRGNNEQFF.